This TCR beta chain emerged from a study of T cells in Graves' hyperthyroidism and ophthalmopathy (dated 2019 in TCRdb). For context, the study as a whole: Peripheral blood was collected at initial diagnosis, before any treatment. After blood sampling, hyperthyroidism patients were treated with methimazole at a starting dose of 30 mg daily, and ophthalmopathy patients were treated with high-dose intravenous methylprednisolone. An independent validation cohort of around 19 hyperthyroidism patients and roughly 16 patients who later progressed to ophthalmopathy tested prospective prediction of ophthalmopathy. The paper reports TCR Vbeta CDR3 sequencing of more than 120 peripheral blood samples: approximately 41 ophthalmopathy, about 75 hyperthyroidism and around 17 progressor patients. In addition, the study compared T-cell repertoires in thyroid tissue and in blood from roughly 6 Graves' hyperthyroidism patients. The 85 to 100 discovery patients were randomly split 7:3 into training and test sets. A discovery cohort of about 95 patients, 43 with Graves' ophthalmopathy and approximately 60 with stable Graves' hyperthyroidism, was used to find distinguishing TCR V-J signatures. The study at large found these results: Ophthalmopathy was separated from stable hyperthyroidism by a 13 V-J signature model, with around 90% sensitivity and about 84% specificity obtained in cross-validation and 80%/75% obtained in testing. During validation, the model predicted progression to ophthalmopathy a median of roughly six months ahead of onset, with roughly 65% sensitivity and less than 85% specificity. No statistical method was used to set the sample size in advance, and investigators knew the group allocation. Most expanded thyroid clonotypes (frequency above 0.001) were also detected in blood, suggesting blood repertoires may reflect thyroid immune responses.

Hyperthyroidism patients were newly diagnosed, with disease duration under 2 months, and aged 18 to 65 years. Patients with uncontrolled infections, other autoimmune diseases, pregnancy or lactation were excluded. Diagnoses relied on clinical symptoms, serum thyroxine and TRAb, thyroid ultrasound and orbital computed tomography. For progressor patients, blood was drawn at the first diagnosis of hyperthyroidism, before any ophthalmopathy symptoms had appeared. PBMCs were separated from roughly 10 ml of fresh peripheral blood using Ficoll-Paque density gradient centrifugation. Progressor patients were first diagnosed with Graves' hyperthyroidism and then developed ophthalmopathy during follow-up. Total RNA was extracted using Trizol reagent, and RNA quality was assessed on an Agilent 2100 Bioanalyzer. The TCR beta CDR3 regions were amplified from RNA transcripts. For the first round of RT-PCR on the TCR CDR3, the HTBI primer set was used together with the Qiagen OneStep RT-PCR kit. The libraries were constructed in a second round of multiplex PCR and then size-selected and purified. Paired-end sequencing of the libraries was performed with 100 bp reads on an Illumina HiSeq2000. The authors' analysis ran thus. SOAPnuke was used to process the raw data, with reads discarded if the reads contained adapters or uncalled bases, had a mean Phred below 15, or lacked an exact constant-primer or identifier match. COPE v1.2.5 was used to merge high-quality paired reads, and clonotypes were defined as unique nucleotide sequences. MiTCR v1.1 was used to align the clonotypes against IMGT TRBV, TRBD and TRBJ reference segments. Analysis was restricted to V-J combinations with a frequency above 0.0001, which covered 99.2% of repertoires. A TCS score was defined as the ratio of F50 (clonal expansion) to E x V (chaos), with BLOSUM62-based TCRdist applied between CDR3 peptides within each V-J. Welch's t-statistics and random forest reduced roughly 530 V-J features to roughly 13, which were used in a naive Bayes classifier (R e1071). TCRdb reworked the public reads: Q25 trimming with fastp, MiXCR clone assembly, productive beta chains retained. Rows with a matching CDR3 protein are joined into one entry that keeps the most common DNA and genes. The V and J calls here are based on TCRdb, not the publication. This sample has some 600,000 distinct CDR3 sequences in its table, and over 11% of those were observed once. The ten biggest clones cover roughly 5.7% of the sample.

In this sample, this clonotype turned up many times. What this receptor recognizes is not known. Per-base quality was not reported, and no clone a single base away is much larger than it. V gives up 6 bases and J gives up 7 bases, and the segment between their germline ends measures 16 bases. Taken from the germline V gene (reference sequence), the CDR1 and CDR2 loops are DFQATT and SNEGSKA. The CDR3 sequence holds 13 residues, the cysteine and phenylalanine included. Only the CDR3 region is kept as DNA, spanning 39 bases read in frame from base 1. The sample was blood. The chain couples TRBV20-1 to TRBJ2-1; the D segment could be TRBD2, given 5 matching bases. The receptor comes from a woman aged 25-40 years with Graves' hyperthyroidism that later progressed to Graves' ophthalmopathy. The CDR3 region: CSARRTSGNEQFF. The DNA is as follows: TGCAGTGCCCGGAGGACCTCGGGGAATGAGCAGTTCTTC.